Listed below are T cell receptor beta chains from one sample, sequenced in a study of T cell changes during pregnancy in multiple sclerosis. Clones were read by immunoSEQ multiplex PCR, and TCRdb kept only the in-frame ones, dropping some. The sample lists 40,000 to 55,000 clones; about 93% were seen once. The specimen comprised CD4+ T cells from peripheral blood mononuclear cells, sampled before pregnancy. The receptors stem from a female donor with multiple sclerosis, enrolled in a pregnancy study. Each CDR3 is given with its conserved first and last residue. D genes are given only for firm matches. The size entry is marked missing in some rows and otherwise reads once, few, many or a size class.

clone_size: .; j_call: TRBJ1-3; d_call: .; v_call: TRBV28; cdr3_aa: CASRKGGEDTIYF; cdr3_nt: TGTGCCAGCAGAAAAGGGGGTGAAGACACCATATATTTT
clone_size: .; j_call: TRBJ1-2; d_call: .; v_call: TRBV5-1; cdr3_aa: CASSLRQGDGYTF; cdr3_nt: TGCGCCAGCAGCTTGAGGCAGGGCGATGGCTACACCTTC
clone_size: .; j_call: TRBJ2-5; d_call: TRBD1; v_call: TRBV5-1; cdr3_aa: CASSFSPGQGDVTQYF; cdr3_nt: TGCGCCAGCAGCTTTTCTCCGGGACAGGGCGACGTGACCCAGTACTTC
clone_size: .; j_call: TRBJ2-1; d_call: .; v_call: TRBV30; cdr3_aa: CACSPGIKYNEQFF; cdr3_nt: TGTGCCTGCTCGCCGGGGATTAAATACAATGAGCAGTTCTTC
clone_size: .; j_call: TRBJ1-2; d_call: TRBD1; v_call: TRBV5-5; cdr3_aa: CASSRTGALNYGYTF; cdr3_nt: TGTGCCAGCAGCAGAACAGGGGCACTTAACTATGGCTACACCTTC
clone_size: .; j_call: TRBJ1-2; d_call: TRBD1; v_call: TRBV18; cdr3_aa: CASSLGQGGYYGYTF; cdr3_nt: TGTGCCAGCTCATTGGGACAGGGAGGCTACTATGGCTACACCTTC
clone_size: .; j_call: TRBJ2-5; d_call: TRBD1; v_call: TRBV5-4; cdr3_aa: CASSFKGRGQETQYF; cdr3_nt: TGTGCCAGCAGCTTTAAAGGCAGGGGGCAAGAGACCCAGTACTTC
clone_size: .; j_call: TRBJ2-7; d_call: .; v_call: TRBV6-1; cdr3_aa: CASSKTGSHLYEQYF; cdr3_nt: TGTGCCAGCAGTAAAACCGGGTCCCACCTATACGAGCAGTACTTC
clone_size: .; j_call: TRBJ2-5; d_call: TRBD2; v_call: TRBV28; cdr3_aa: CASNGGRGGGETQYF; cdr3_nt: TGTGCCAGCAATGGAGGGCGGGGGGGCGGAGAGACCCAGTACTTC
clone_size: few; j_call: TRBJ1-6; d_call: TRBD1; v_call: TRBV4-1; cdr3_aa: CASRGTADSPLHF; cdr3_nt: TGCGCCAGCAGGGGGACAGCTGATTCACCCCTCCACTTT
clone_size: .; j_call: TRBJ2-7; d_call: .; v_call: TRBV2; cdr3_aa: CASSGDTSSYEQYF; cdr3_nt: TGTGCCAGCAGTGGGGACACAAGCTCCTACGAGCAGTACTTC
clone_size: .; j_call: TRBJ2-7; d_call: .; v_call: TRBV13; cdr3_aa: CASSTLEHTPYEQYF; cdr3_nt: TGTGCCAGCAGTACCCTAGAACACACACCCTACGAGCAGTACTTC
clone_size: .; j_call: TRBJ1-3; d_call: .; v_call: TRBV4-1; cdr3_aa: CASSQPTGGVRRGNTIYF; cdr3_nt: TGCGCCAGCAGCCAGCCCACCGGGGGGGTCCGGAGGGGAAACACCATATATTTT
clone_size: .; j_call: TRBJ2-7; d_call: TRBD1; v_call: TRBV5-1; cdr3_aa: CASSDGTGVNYEQYF; cdr3_nt: TGCGCCAGCAGCGACGGGACAGGGGTCAACTACGAGCAGTACTTC
clone_size: .; j_call: TRBJ1-5; d_call: .; v_call: TRBV19; cdr3_aa: CASSVGGASGNQPQHF; cdr3_nt: TGTGCCAGTAGTGTCGGGGGGGCTAGTGGCAATCAGCCCCAGCATTTT
clone_size: .; j_call: TRBJ2-1; d_call: TRBD2; v_call: TRBV14; cdr3_aa: CASSLLAGVYNEQFF; cdr3_nt: TGTGCCAGCAGCCTTCTAGCGGGAGTATACAATGAGCAGTTCTTC
clone_size: .; j_call: TRBJ2-2; d_call: TRBD2; v_call: TRBV27; cdr3_aa: CASSLLAGVANTGELFF; cdr3_nt: TGTGCCAGCAGTTTACTAGCGGGGGTGGCGAACACCGGGGAGCTGTTTTTT
clone_size: .; j_call: TRBJ2-7; d_call: TRBD2; v_call: TRBV10-3; cdr3_aa: CAISEPRGGDEQYF; cdr3_nt: TGTGCCATCAGTGAGCCCCGGGGAGGGGACGAGCAGTACTTC
clone_size: .; j_call: TRBJ1-4; d_call: .; v_call: TRBV15; cdr3_aa: CATSRSGQNEKLFF; cdr3_nt: TGTGCCACCAGCAGGTCGGGACAAAATGAAAAACTGTTTTTT
clone_size: .; j_call: TRBJ1-1; d_call: TRBD1; v_call: TRBV19; cdr3_aa: CASRQRQGAKAFF; cdr3_nt: TGTGCCAGTAGACAAAGACAGGGGGCAAAAGCTTTCTTT
clone_size: .; j_call: TRBJ2-1; d_call: TRBD2; v_call: TRBV4-2; cdr3_aa: CASSRSGGGSRNEQFF; cdr3_nt: TGTGCCAGCAGCCGCTCGGGGGGAGGTTCTCGGAATGAGCAGTTCTTC
clone_size: .; j_call: TRBJ2-7; d_call: .; v_call: TRBV10-2; cdr3_aa: CASSGSDVGEQYF; cdr3_nt: TGCGCCAGCAGTGGTAGCGACGTCGGCGAGCAGTACTTC
clone_size: once; j_call: TRBJ2-7; d_call: .; v_call: TRBV27; cdr3_aa: CASSLLRGSGEQYF; cdr3_nt: TGTGCCAGCAGTTTACTTCGGGGTTCAGGCGAGCAGTACTTC
clone_size: once; j_call: TRBJ2-5; d_call: TRBD2; v_call: TRBV11-3; cdr3_aa: CASRSGTSGPGGETQYF; cdr3_nt: TGTGCCAGCAGGTCCGGGACTAGCGGGCCCGGGGGAGAGACCCAGTACTTC
clone_size: .; j_call: TRBJ1-2; d_call: TRBD1; v_call: TRBV25-1; cdr3_aa: CASSDNTGTGGGRGYTF; cdr3_nt: TGTGCCAGCAGTGATAATACCGGGACAGGGGGCGGTCGGGGCTACACCTTC
clone_size: once; j_call: TRBJ1-2; d_call: TRBD1; v_call: TRBV19; cdr3_aa: CASTQQGLDYGYTF; cdr3_nt: TGTGCCAGTACCCAACAGGGGTTGGACTATGGCTACACCTTC
clone_size: .; j_call: TRBJ1-3; d_call: .; v_call: TRBV2; cdr3_aa: CASSESTSSSGNTIYF; cdr3_nt: TGTGCCAGCAGTGAATCTACTTCGAGCTCTGGAAACACCATATATTTT
clone_size: .; j_call: TRBJ2-5; d_call: TRBD1; v_call: TRBV29-1; cdr3_aa: CSGTGGTGETQYF; cdr3_nt: TGCAGCGGGACAGGGGGGACGGGTGAGACCCAGTACTTC
clone_size: .; j_call: TRBJ1-2; d_call: .; v_call: TRBV2; cdr3_aa: CASSERARQVYGYTF; cdr3_nt: TGTGCCAGCAGTGAAAGGGCCCGACAGGTCTATGGCTACACCTTC
clone_size: .; j_call: TRBJ2-4; d_call: TRBD1; v_call: TRBV7-6; cdr3_aa: CASSPGGRAGAKNIQYF; cdr3_nt: TGTGCCAGCAGCCCAGGGGGCAGGGCCGGAGCCAAAAACATTCAGTACTTC
clone_size: .; j_call: TRBJ1-3; d_call: .; v_call: TRBV19; cdr3_aa: CASSLQAAGNTIYF; cdr3_nt: TGTGCCAGTAGTCTACAGGCCGCCGGAAACACCATATATTTT
clone_size: .; j_call: TRBJ1-4; d_call: TRBD1; v_call: TRBV6-5; cdr3_aa: CASSYVSGTGREKLFF; cdr3_nt: TGTGCCAGCAGTTACGTTTCCGGGACAGGGCGAGAAAAACTGTTTTTT
clone_size: .; j_call: TRBJ2-7; d_call: .; v_call: TRBV6-1; cdr3_aa: CASSRGGAFSNEQYF; cdr3_nt: TGTGCCAGCAGTCGAGGAGGGGCGTTTTCCAACGAGCAGTACTTC
clone_size: .; j_call: TRBJ2-1; d_call: TRBD2; v_call: TRBV5-1; cdr3_aa: CASSFGLAGGTVYNEQFF; cdr3_nt: TGCGCCAGCAGCTTCGGACTAGCGGGAGGGACTGTCTACAATGAGCAGTTCTTC
clone_size: .; j_call: TRBJ1-1; d_call: TRBD1; v_call: TRBV18; cdr3_aa: CASSPNAGQGMLNTEAFF; cdr3_nt: TGTGCCAGCTCACCGAATGCTGGACAGGGGATGTTGAACACTGAAGCTTTCTTT
clone_size: .; j_call: TRBJ2-7; d_call: TRBD1; v_call: TRBV6-6; cdr3_aa: CASSYAPTGGEQYF; cdr3_nt: TGTGCCAGCAGTTACGCCCCGACAGGGGGCGAGCAGTACTTC